The clone carrying this TCR beta chain was seen at least ten times. Its antigen remains unknown. Individual TCR cDNA molecules each bore their own unique molecular identifier. TCRdb reanalysed the 5' RACE reads using MiXCR and keeps one entry per CDR3 protein. The profile shows 20,000 to 25,000 distinct CDR3 sequences, 6.4% of them singletons. Time point meaning: sample taken at primary tumor resection. Patients with untreated early-stage non-small cell lung cancer, numbering some 72, were the donors. Extraction of whole RNA from tumor, nontumor lung or frozen PBMC preceded unsorted sequencing. The sample belongs to a study of spatial heterogeneity in lung cancer. Study results and caveats: One measure, the expanded intratumoral alpha and beta TCR count, tracked tumor mutation counts.

The receptor was isolated from a male donor with early-stage non-small cell lung cancer. The sequenced sample was lung tumor tissue, obtained at surgery.

CDR3 in amino acids: CASTLRWTVREPSEAFF. In nucleotides, the CDR3 is TGTGCCAGCACCCTCAGGTGGACAGTAAGAGAGCCCTCTGAAGCTTTCTTT. V and J are TRBV6-6 and TRBJ1-1; maybe TRBD1 (6 bases). The germline V gene encodes CDR1 MNHNY and CDR2 SVGAGI (reference sequence). This CDR3 region has 17 residues. The V and J ends lost 7 bases and 6 bases respectively, with 27 bases between them.